This T cell receptor (beta chain) was sequenced in a study of CD4 T cells in relation to SARS-CoV-2 and coronaviruses. Broader study findings: Each donor contributed either pre-pandemic or post-infection samples, not both. Monoreactive clones expanded significantly more to SARS-CoV-2 than crossreactive clones did. In around three fifths of donors, memory CD4+ clonotypes crossrecognized SARS-CoV-2 and at least one common cold coronavirus spike.

Unexposed donor CD4+ T cells date from about 2010-2019, before the COVID-19 pandemic. Naive and memory CD4+ T cells came from enriched cryopreserved PBMCs. This CDR3 has 15 amino acids. V lost 1 base to trimming and J lost 3 bases; unmatched junction nucleotides: 6. Per germline, CDR1 SGHRS and CDR2 YFSETQ. Assay used: immunoSEQ multiplex PCR; TCRdb lists only in-frame clones, some missing. Here the sample spans about 59,000 clones, 86% being singletons. Note on this clone: The antigen is unknown.

This clonotype originated in a human donor in good health. Sequenced sample: memory CD4+ T cells from PBMCs. This chain connects TRBV5-1 to TRBJ2-7, with 8 bases fitting TRBD2. The CDR3 spells CASSLTGTRVYEQYF. DNA of the CDR3: TGCGCCAGCAGCTTGACCGGGACTAGAGTCTACGAGCAGTACTTC.